The clone carrying this T cell receptor (beta chain) occurred a few times. This sample is part of a study of CD8+CD57+ T cells in acquired aplastic anemia. The study profiled TCR beta VDJ and CDR3 using genomic DNA as template. One entry per CDR3 protein, called by TCRdb with MiXCR from the reads. The table lists a few hundred thousand distinct CDR3 sequences, over 55% of them singletons. Germline loops: CDR1 SEHNR, CDR2 FQNEAQ (reference sequence). The CDR3 length is 14 residues. V dropped 6 bases and J dropped 0 bases, with 12 bases sitting between them. The rearrangement uses TRBV7-9 and TRBJ2-7; possibly TRBD2 for D (5 bases). This TCR was recovered from a human donor in good health. What was sequenced was sorted CD4+, CD8+, or CD8+CD57+ T cells (not recorded which) from PBMCs. DNA for the CDR3: TGTGCCAGCAGACTAGACACGATCTCCTACGAGCAGTACTTC. It codes for CASRLDTISYEQYF.